Below are 21 T cell receptor beta chains sequenced from a single sample in a study of cytomegalovirus exposure and HLA in healthy donors. Primers: 60 Vbeta forward and 13 Jbeta reverse. Method: immunoSEQ multiplex PCR; TCRdb's copy keeps in-frame clones and lacks some. Of 88,000 or so clones listed, around 60% were seen once; the top ten hold about 4.7%. The sequenced sample consisted of PBMCs. The receptors here all came from a male donor in good health and CMV-seropositive.

Remarks on this clone: Germline and junction disagree at one end, which may indicate a read error. This rearrangement joins TRBV2 to TRBJ2-6, with TRBD1 matching over 10 bases. The CDR3 is 18 residues long. Germline assignment: CDR1 SNHLY and CDR2 FYNNEI. CDR3 coding DNA: TGTGCCAGCAGGGAGGCAGGGACAGGGGTTTCTGGGGCCGACGTCCTGACTTTC. This encodes CASREAGTGVSGADVLTF.

The CDR3 DNA is TGTGCCAGCAGTCAGGGACTAGCGGGAGGTGGTGGGGCCAACGTCCTGACTTTC. Its translation: CASSQGLAGGGGANVLTF. The V and J genes are TRBV27 and TRBJ2-6; 15 bases line up with TRBD2. The germline gives CDR1 MNHEY, CDR2 SMNVEV (reference sequence). The CDR3 covers 18 residues. Trimming at V came to 5 bases and at J to 3 bases, leaving 5 bases not matched to a gene.

This clone was counted between two and nine times. This chain joins TRBV27 and TRBJ1-1; 7 bases are a match to TRBD1. Germline assignment: CDR1 MNHEY and CDR2 SMNVEV (reference sequence). This CDR3 comprises 13 residues. With V trimmed by 5 bases and J by 1 base, 1 base remained unmatched. The CDR3 region has the DNA TGTGCCAGCAGTCGGACAGGGAACACTGAAGCTTTCTTT. Protein product: CASSRTGNTEAFF.

This clone is a singleton in its sample. The V gene is TRBV7-2, the J gene TRBJ2-5; the D gene is possibly TRBD2 (5 bases). The CDR3 is 16 residues long. V lost 4 bases and J lost 5, with 20 bases in between. Germline V gene lookup returns CDR1 SGHTA and CDR2 FQGNSA. The CDR3 reads CASSSRVPAAWETQYF. The CDR3 DNA reads as TGTGCCAGCAGCTCCCGGGTCCCAGCGGCCTGGGAGACCCAGTACTTC. Looking up the rest from reference TRBV7-2 and TRBJ2-5 gives the full variable domain: GAGVSQSPSNKVTEKGKDVELRCDPISGHTALYWYRQSLGQGLEFLIYFQGNSAPDKSGLPSDRFSAERTGGSVSTLTIQRTQQEDSAVYLCASSSRVPAAWETQYFGPGTRLLVL.

The chain is built from TRBV5-1 and TRBJ2-1, with 8 bases lining up with TRBD1. CDR1 is SGHRS, CDR2 YFSETQ, per germline. CDR3 size: 21 residues. V was clipped by 4 bases and J by 1 base; unmatched bases: 22. The CDR3 region is CASSPTTGQGWTGASYNEQFF. The CDR3, as DNA: TGCGCCAGCAGCCCCACGACTGGACAGGGATGGACGGGGGCGTCCTACAATGAGCAGTTCTTC.

Relative to its sample, this clone is medium-sized. The CDR3, as DNA: TGTGCCAGCAGCTTAGTGGAGGTCTCGGCTGAAGCTTTCTTT. Protein sequence: CASSLVEVSAEAFF. V and J are TRBV7-9 and TRBJ1-1; D gene uncertain. Trimming stripped 1 base from V and 6 bases from J, with 12 bases between. Germline-derived CDR1 and CDR2 are SEHNR and FQNEAQ (reference sequence). The CDR3 runs 14 residues.

The rearrangement joins TRBV4-1 to TRBJ1-4; possibly TRBD1 for D (6 bases). Germline CDR1 is MGHRA and CDR2 is YSYEKL. Trimming removed 0 bases at V and 8 bases at J, with 19 bases between. This CDR3 is built from 17 residues. The CDR3 loop reads CASSQEETVSQGEKLFF. CDR3 bases: TGCGCCAGCAGCCAAGAAGAGACCGTGTCTCAGGGGGAAAAACTGTTTTTT.

This clone was counted between two and nine times. The rearrangement links TRBV2 to TRBJ2-7; 10 bases match TRBD2. The CDR3 length is 14 residues. Per the germline V gene, CDR1 is SNHLY and CDR2 is FYNNEI. The V segment lost 8 bases and the J segment 3 bases; nucleotides outside the gene matches: 7. The CDR3 reads CASRVAGGIYEQYF. In nucleotides, the CDR3 is TGTGCCAGCCGGGTAGCGGGGGGAATCTACGAGCAGTACTTC. Filled out from reference TRBV2 and TRBJ2-7, the complete variable domain reads EPEVTQTPSHQVTQMGQEVILRCVPISNHLYFYWYRQILGQKVEFLVSFYNNEISEKSEIFDDQFSVERPDGSNFTLKIRSTKLEDSAMYFCASRVAGGIYEQYFGPGTRLTVT.

CDR3 DNA: TGTGCCAGCAGCTTAGGGCACCTTAACTATGGCTACACCTTC. As protein: CASSLGHLNYGYTF. V is TRBV7-9 and J is TRBJ1-2, with D uncertain. V was pared by 1 base and J by 1 base, with 7 bases between. CDR3 size: 14 residues. Per the germline V gene, CDR1 is SEHNR and CDR2 is FQNEAQ (reference sequence).

The chain joins TRBV25-1 to TRBJ2-2; no clear D. This CDR3 has 14 amino acids. Germline CDR1 reads MGHDK; CDR2 reads SYGVNS. V lost 3 bases to trimming and J lost 2 bases, with 7 bases between them. In DNA, the CDR3 is TGTGCCAGCAGTGATGGCTCCAACACCGGGGAGCTGTTTTTT. Translation: CASSDGSNTGELFF.

This clone was observed a handful of times. This chain uses TRBV7-3 with TRBJ2-5; TRBD2 matches at 14 bases. V lost 4 bases to trimming and J lost 2 bases; unmatched junction nucleotides: 3. The CDR3 spans 16 residues. Germline V gene data show CDR1 as SGHTA and CDR2 as FQGTGA. The chain's CDR3 is CASSSGLAGVQETQYF. CDR3 in DNA: TGTGCCAGCAGCTCGGGACTAGCGGGGGTACAAGAGACCCAGTACTTC.

Only a few counts were recorded for this clone. The chain uses TRBV5-1 and TRBJ2-7; 10 bases agree with TRBD2. Germline V gives CDR1 SGHRS, CDR2 YFSETQ. The CDR3 is 15 residues long. Trimming at V came to 1 base and at J to 2 bases, leaving 3 bases not matched to a gene. CDR3 amino acids: CASSLLAGAAYEQYF. In DNA, the CDR3 is TGCGCCAGCAGCTTGCTAGCGGGGGCCGCCTACGAGCAGTACTTC.

The V gene is TRBV7-2, the J gene TRBJ2-7; TRBD1 aligns across 8 bases. This CDR3 has 14 amino acids. The germline V gene has CDR1 SGHTA and CDR2 FQGNSA. The J segment lost 0 bases and the V segment lost 2 bases, leaving 0 bases of the junction unmatched. In DNA form, the CDR3 reads TGTGCCAGCAGCTTACAGGGGGCCTCCTACGAGCAGTACTTC. Translating gives CASSLQGASYEQYF.

This chain joins TRBV19 and TRBJ2-5; 7 nucleotides agree with TRBD2. CDR1 and CDR2 (germline): LNHDA, SQIVND (reference sequence). J lost 5 bases, V lost 2 bases, and 5 bases had no gene match. The CDR3 runs to 14 residues. DNA for the CDR3: TGTGCCAGTAGTATAAGGTTCGGGGGGGAGACCCAGTACTTC. It specifies CASSIRFGGETQYF.

The chain employs TRBV30 and TRBJ2-7; 12 bases map to TRBD1. Germline trimming cut 8 bases from V and 6 bases from J; bases unmatched to any gene: 8. CDR1 and CDR2 (germline): GTSNPN, SVGIG (reference sequence). The CDR3 runs to 13 residues. The CDR3 DNA reads TGTGCCAGTTCCGGGACAGGGGGCGGCGAGCAGTACTTC. Its protein is CASSGTGGGEQYF. The variable domain in full, with the rest retrieved from reference TRBV30 and TRBJ2-7, is SQTIHQWPATLVQPVGSPLSLECTVEGTSNPNLYWYRQAAGRGLQLLFYSVGIGQISSEVPQNLSASRPQDRQFILSSKKLLLSDSGFYLCASSGTGGGEQYFGPGTRLTVT.

The V call is TRBV5-6, the J call TRBJ1-1, with D uncertain. The CDR3 sequence is 15 residues long. Trimming left V 1 base short and J 1 base short, with 11 bases between. Germline values: CDR1 SGHDT, CDR2 YYEEEE. The CDR3: CASSLPSMANTEAFF. The CDR3 DNA reads TGTGCCAGCAGCTTGCCATCGATGGCGAACACTGAAGCTTTCTTT.

The chain joins TRBV5-1 to TRBJ2-1; 8 bases align to TRBD1. Losses at the gene ends were 4 bases for V and 11 bases for J; bases not matched to a gene: 14. Germline V gives CDR1 SGHRS, CDR2 YFSETQ. This CDR3 has 15 residues. The CDR3 coding sequence is TGCGCCAGCAGCCCGGACAGGGAATGGGTGGGGCAGCAGTTCTTC. Amino acids: CASSPDREWVGQQFF.

The chain is built from TRBV19 and TRBJ2-7, with 7 positions matching TRBD2. The J segment lost 4 bases and the V segment lost 3 bases, leaving 6 bases of the junction unmatched. Germline CDR1 and CDR2: LNHDA and SQIVND (reference sequence). The CDR3 is 14 amino acids. DNA of the CDR3: TGTGCCAGTAGTATGGGGGGGTCCCTTTACGAGCAGTACTTC. This gives the protein CASSMGGSLYEQYF.

This chain joins TRBV15 and TRBJ2-1; unclear D gene. CDR3 length: 14 residues. Per the germline V gene, CDR1 is LNHNV and CDR2 is YYDKDF (reference sequence). Trimming left V 0 bases short and J 8 bases short, with 11 bases between. CDR3 in DNA: TGTGCCACCAGCAGAGACTCGCCTAGAGATGAGCAGTTCTTC. As protein: CATSRDSPRDEQFF. Based on the CDR3 plus reference TRBV15 and TRBJ2-1, the full variable domain is DAMVIQNPRYQVTQFGKPVTLSCSQTLNHNVMYWYQQKSSQAPKLLFHYYDKDFNNEADTPDNFQSRRPNTSFCFLDIRSPGLGDTAMYLCATSRDSPRDEQFFGPGTRLTVL.

The genes are TRBV27 and TRBJ2-2; 13 bases are shared with TRBD2. This CDR3 comprises 19 residues. Trimming at V came to 4 bases and at J to 6 bases, leaving 14 bases not matched to a gene. CDR1 and CDR2 (germline): MNHEY, SMNVEV (reference sequence). The CDR3 reads CASSYTFPGLAGAPGELFF. The CDR3, as DNA: TGTGCCAGCAGTTATACCTTCCCCGGACTAGCGGGAGCCCCCGGGGAGCTGTTTTTT.

The chain uses TRBV7-8 and TRBJ2-7; D might be TRBD1 (6 bases). CDR3 length: 13 residues. CDR1 SGHVS and CDR2 FQNEAQ come from the germline V gene. V was pared by 4 bases and J by 6 bases, with 13 bases between. The CDR3: CASSYYTGPEQYF. In DNA form, the CDR3 reads TGTGCCAGCAGCTACTACACAGGGCCCGAGCAGTACTTC.